Following are 14 T cell receptor beta chains from one sample sequenced in a study of blood T cell repertoires in COVID-19. Using immunoSEQ multiplex PCR, the repertoire was profiled, and TCRdb retains in-frame clones only, with some absent. The sample has fewer than 200,000 clones, around 80% seen once. The sequencing input was PBMCs or T cells enriched from blood (not recorded which). These receptors were obtained from a woman in her forties or fifties in a cohort exposed to, infected with or recovered from COVID-19 (not recorded which).

The chain uses TRBV23-1 and TRBJ2-4; no clear D gene. TRBV23-1 is an ORF; its function is uncertain. This CDR3 is built from 16 residues. The V end lost 4 bases, the J end lost 0 bases, and 13 bases lay between the germline ends. In nucleotides, the CDR3 is TGCGCCAGCAGTCGGCAGGCGCAACTAGCCAAAAACATTCAGTACTTC. It yields the protein CASSRQAQLAKNIQYF.

This clone was seen just once. The gene calls are TRBV7-2 and TRBJ2-5, with TRBD1 matching over 8 bases. V dropped 5 bases and J dropped 5; count of bases not matched to a gene: 4. The CDR3 has 13 residues. The germline V gene encodes CDR1 SGHTA and CDR2 FQGNSA. CDR3 amino acids: CASSPGGSETQYF. The CDR3 DNA reads TGTGCCAGCAGCCCAGGGGGCTCGGAGACCCAGTACTTC.

The V and J genes are TRBV29-1 and TRBJ1-2; 8 bases fit TRBD1. The CDR3 is 11 residues long. With V trimmed by 7 bases and J by 8 bases, 6 bases remained unmatched. CDR1 is SQVTM, CDR2 ANQGSEA, per germline. In DNA, the CDR3 is TGCAGCGGGGGACAGGATAACGGCTACACCTTC. Encoded protein: CSGGQDNGYTF.

This clone was seen a handful of times. The rearrangement links TRBV28 to TRBJ2-3; maybe TRBD2 (6 bases). There are 15 residues in the CDR3. CDR1 and CDR2 from the germline V gene are MDHEN and SYDVKM. The V gene lost 7 bases and the J gene lost 3 bases, with 17 bases spanning the gap. The CDR3 sequence is CASIPLGTYTDTQYF. The CDR3 bases are TGTGCCAGCATTCCCTTGGGGACTTATACAGATACGCAGTATTTT.

The table lists this clone with a count of one. V and J are TRBV4-1 and TRBJ2-1; D gene ambiguous. This CDR3 has 15 residues. Germline lookup yields CDR1 MGHRA and CDR2 YSYEKL. V lost 1 base and J 0 bases, leaving 7 bases between the germline ends. CDR3: CASSQGGGSYNEQFF. The CDR3 region has the DNA TGCGCCAGCAGCCAAGGCGGCGGCTCCTACAATGAGCAGTTCTTC.

The V and J genes are TRBV6-2 or TRBV6-3 and TRBJ2-7, with a weak D call TRBD1 (6 bases). Looked up from germline, CDR1 is MNHEY and CDR2 is SVGEGT. The CDR3 consists of 12 residues. Trimming removed 0 bases at V and 11 bases at J, with 11 bases between. As DNA, the CDR3 is TGTGCCAGCAGTTACTCTCGGACAGCGGAGTACTTC. Residues: CASSYSRTAEYF.

The J gene is TRBJ2-7, the V gene TRBV27; TRBD1 matches at 9 bases. CDR3 length equals 14 residues. Germline V lookup: CDR1 MNHEY, CDR2 SMNVEV (reference sequence). Losses at the gene ends were 5 bases for V and 1 base for J; bases not matched to a gene: 3. The CDR3 loop reads CASSTTGGSYEQYF. The CDR3 bases are TGTGCCAGCAGTACGACAGGGGGGTCCTACGAGCAGTACTTC.

The J gene is TRBJ2-3, the V gene TRBV27, with 7 bases lining up with TRBD2. This CDR3 is built from 18 residues. Germline V lookup: CDR1 MNHEY, CDR2 SMNVEV (reference sequence). J was trimmed by 1 base and V by 8 bases; bases with no gene match: 18. CDR3 in DNA: TGTGCCAGCTCGCTAGGTGGCGGGAGCTTCGTAGGCACAGATACGCAGTATTTT. Translation: CASSLGGGSFVGTDTQYF.

This chain links TRBV18 with TRBJ2-3; D not resolved. CDR3 length equals 14 residues. CDR1 and CDR2 from the germline V gene are KGHSH and LQKENI. Trimming cost V 0 bases and J 5 bases, with 9 bases left between them. CDR3 loop: CASSPPSFQDTQYF. For the CDR3, the DNA is TGTGCCAGCTCACCACCGAGCTTCCAAGATACGCAGTATTTT.

This chain joins TRBV28 and TRBJ1-2; 7 bases align to TRBD1. V shed 7 bases and J 7 bases; nucleotides not matched to a gene: 12. This CDR3 is built from 14 residues. The V gene's germline CDR1 is MDHEN and CDR2 SYDVKM. The CDR3 DNA follows: TGTGCCAGCACTCGACAGGGTATCGCGGGTGGCTACACCTTC. Protein product: CASTRQGIAGGYTF.

This sequence joins TRBV6-1 and TRBJ2-1; the D is unclear. Trimming left V 3 bases short and J 7 bases short, with 7 bases between. Per germline, CDR1 MNHNS and CDR2 SASEGT. The length of the CDR3 is 12 residues. This chain's CDR3 is CASSDSSNEQFF. The CDR3 coding sequence is TGTGCCAGCAGTGATTCGTCGAATGAGCAGTTCTTC.

The CDR3 loop is CASIRADNREGTQYF. The CDR3 DNA reads TGTGCCAGCATTAGAGCCGACAACAGGGAGGGTACGCAGTATTTT. The V gene is TRBV2, the J gene TRBJ2-3; possible D gene TRBD2, 7 bases. The germline gives CDR1 SNHLY, CDR2 FYNNEI. Trimming shortened V by 7 bases and J by 8 bases, and 22 bases separated the two germline ends. The CDR3 totals 15 residues.

The CDR3 sequence is CASSRGLPSDTQYF. The CDR3 nucleotides are TGTGCCAGCAGCCGGGGACTCCCATCAGATACGCAGTATTTT. The genes are TRBV11-3 and TRBJ2-3, with D perhaps matching TRBD2 (6 bases). Germline assignment: CDR1 SGHNT and CDR2 YENEEA. Trimming took 5 bases from V and 4 from J, leaving 13 bases between them. The CDR3 totals 14 residues.

The chain carries TRBV9 and TRBJ2-3, with unresolved D. V was clipped by 3 bases and J by 3 bases, with 11 bases between them. Germline lookup yields CDR1 SGDLS and CDR2 YYNGEE. The CDR3 runs to 14 residues. The CDR3 DNA reads as TGTGCCAGCAGCGCCTCTCCCGTTACAGATACGCAGTATTTT. This encodes CASSASPVTDTQYF.